The source of this TCR beta chain is a study of blood T cell repertoires in COVID-19. Study information: There were acute and convalescent COVID-19 samples, and they came from the United States, Italy and Spain.

V trimming: 5 bases; J trimming: 5 bases; junction bases outside the gene matches: 9. The CDR3 length is 15 residues. Germline CDR1 SGHAT, CDR2 FQDESV (reference sequence). TCRdb keeps only in-frame clones here, not all; method: immunoSEQ multiplex PCR. The table lists some 130,000 clones, about 88% of them singletons. The Seattle site enrolled patients during active infection and followed them longitudinally. Sequenced sample: peripheral blood. The chain combines TRBV11-1 with TRBJ2-5, with 9 positions matching TRBD1. The sequence was collected from a man aged 55 to 70 with COVID-19, enrolled during active disease. The CDR3 spells CASSPGTGSGETQYF. The CDR3 nucleotides are TGTGCCAGCAGCCCCGGGACAGGGTCTGGGGAGACCCAGTACTTC.